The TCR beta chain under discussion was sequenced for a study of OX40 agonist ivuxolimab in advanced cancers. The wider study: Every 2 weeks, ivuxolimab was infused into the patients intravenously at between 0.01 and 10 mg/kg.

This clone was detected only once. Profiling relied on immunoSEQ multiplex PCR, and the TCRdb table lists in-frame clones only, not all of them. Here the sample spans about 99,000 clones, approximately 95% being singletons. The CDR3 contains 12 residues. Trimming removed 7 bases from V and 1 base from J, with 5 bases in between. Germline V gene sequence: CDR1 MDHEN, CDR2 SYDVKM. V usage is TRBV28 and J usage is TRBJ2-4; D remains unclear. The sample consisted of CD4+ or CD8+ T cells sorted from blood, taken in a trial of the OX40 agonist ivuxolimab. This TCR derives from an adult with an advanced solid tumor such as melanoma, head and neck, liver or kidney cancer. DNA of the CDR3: TGTGCCAGCAAGGCGGCCAAAAACATTCAGTACTTC. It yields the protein CASKAAKNIQYF.